This is a list of T cell receptor beta chains from one sample in a study of OX40 agonist ivuxolimab in advanced cancers. Profiling relied on immunoSEQ multiplex PCR, and the TCRdb table lists in-frame clones only, not all of them. The sample holds some 150,000 clones, about 92% seen once. The sequencing here drew on CD4+ or CD8+ T cells sorted from blood, taken in a trial of the OX40 agonist ivuxolimab. The receptor source for this set is an adult with an advanced solid tumor such as melanoma, head and neck, liver or kidney cancer. Both conserved end residues are part of each CDR3. D genes are given only for firm matches. Clone size is shown for a subset of rows, as once, few, many or a class of expanded clone.

D	V	size	J	DNA	CDR3
-	TRBV6-5	-	TRBJ2-7	TGTGCCAGCAGTTACTCGTTACAGGGTCCACTTGACGAGCAGTACTTC	CASSYSLQGPLDEQYF
-	TRBV7-9	-	TRBJ2-3	TGTGCCAGCAGTCCAACAGGGAGGGCAGATACGCAGTATTTT	CASSPTGRADTQYF
-	TRBV7-2	once	TRBJ1-5	TGTGCCAGCAGCTTAGGGGGGAGGAGCAATCAGCCCCAGCATTTT	CASSLGGRSNQPQHF
TRBD1	TRBV15	-	TRBJ1-2	TGTGCCACCAGCAGAGATTTTCGGACAGGAGTCATCTATGGCTACACCTTC	CATSRDFRTGVIYGYTF
-	TRBV5-1	-	TRBJ1-2	TGCGCCAGCAGCTTGGAGTCGGGGCTATATGGCTACACCTTC	CASSLESGLYGYTF
-	TRBV7-2	-	TRBJ2-1	TGTGCCAGCAGCTTAGATCGAGGGGGAGGCTACAATGAGCAGTTCTTC	CASSLDRGGGYNEQFF
-	TRBV7-2	-	TRBJ2-1	TGTGCCAGCAGCTTATGGGAGGAGGAGTTCTTC	CASSLWEEEFF
TRBD1	TRBV10-3	-	TRBJ1-6	TGTGCCATCAGTGTACTCCGGGACAGTAATTCACCCCTCCACTTT	CAISVLRDSNSPLHF
TRBD2	TRBV5-4	-	TRBJ2-5	TGTGCCAGCGGCTGGTTAGCGGGAGGGGGAGAGACCCAGTACTTC	CASGWLAGGGETQYF
-	TRBV15	-	TRBJ2-1	TGTGCCACCAGGGAGATAGGGGGAATGGGTAATGAGCAGTTCTTC	CATREIGGMGNEQFF
TRBD1	TRBV6-5	-	TRBJ1-5	TGTGCCAGCAGTCTCCGGGACAGGGGCAATCAGCCCCAGCATTTT	CASSLRDRGNQPQHF
TRBD1	TRBV5-1	-	TRBJ2-7	TGCGCCAGCCTCGGGGGACAGGGCTCCGAGCAGTACTTC	CASLGGQGSEQYF
-	TRBV5-1	once	TRBJ2-1	TGCGCCAGCAGCGCCGCCGGGACGGCTTACAATGAGCAGTTCTTC	CASSAAGTAYNEQFF
-	TRBV5-1	-	TRBJ1-6	TGCGCCAGCAGCTTGGGTAGTACCCCCGGCAGCTCCTATAATTCACCCCTCCACTTT	CASSLGSTPGSSYNSPLHF
-	TRBV5-8	-	TRBJ2-4	TGTGCCAGCAGCTTGGGTAGGGTTGGAAACATTCAGTACTTC	CASSLGRVGNIQYF
-	TRBV28	-	TRBJ1-2	TGTGCCAGCAGTCCCATGAAGGATGGCTACACCTTC	CASSPMKDGYTF
-	TRBV6-4	-	TRBJ2-1	TGTGCCAGCAGTGACCACGGGACTGGGGGCTCCTACAATGAGCAGTTCTTC	CASSDHGTGGSYNEQFF
-	TRBV28	-	TRBJ2-7	TGTGCCAGCAGCGCAGGGGGGTTATGGGAGCAGTACTTC	CASSAGGLWEQYF
-	TRBV9	-	TRBJ2-3	TGTGCCAGCAGCAGCAGGGCGGTGGGGGGACGCACAGATACGCAGTATTTT	CASSSRAVGGRTDTQYF
-	TRBV6-5	-	TRBJ2-7	TGTGCCAGCAGTTACTCCCGGGAAGGACGTAAGCAGTACTTC	CASSYSREGRKQYF
-	TRBV10-3	-	TRBJ2-7	TGTGCCATCAGTGCCGCTAGCGACTACGAGCAGTACTTC	CAISAASDYEQYF
TRBD2	TRBV7-2	-	TRBJ2-5	TGTGCCAGCAGCCGAGGGACTAGCGGGGGGCCCCAAGAGACCCAGTACTTC	CASSRGTSGGPQETQYF
TRBD1	TRBV6-6	-	TRBJ1-2	TGTGCCAGCAGATTTTCCGGGACAGGGGGCGGCGGCTACACCTTC	CASRFSGTGGGGYTF
-	TRBV5-1	-	TRBJ2-7	TGCGCCAGCAGCTTGGGCACATACTCCTACGAGCAGTACTTC	CASSLGTYSYEQYF
TRBD1	TRBV6-1	-	TRBJ2-7	TGTGCCAGCAGTCCGACCGACAGGGGACCCGAGCAGTACTTC	CASSPTDRGPEQYF
-	TRBV19	-	TRBJ2-1	TGTGCCAGTAGTATTGGGGACGGGACCGGCAATGAGCAGTTCTTC	CASSIGDGTGNEQFF
TRBD1	TRBV5-4	-	TRBJ1-2	TGTGCCAGCAGCCTCCAGGCGACAGGGGTCGGCTACACCTTC	CASSLQATGVGYTF
-	TRBV29-1	-	TRBJ2-7	TGCAGCGTTGATAAATCCGGGACGGTTTTAGAGCAGTACTTC	CSVDKSGTVLEQYF
TRBD1	TRBV6-5	-	TRBJ1-1	TGTGCCAGCACCGTCCCAGGGGGCACTGAAGCTTTCTTT	CASTVPGGTEAFF
TRBD1	TRBV7-2	-	TRBJ1-4	TGTGCCAGCAGCCAGGACAGGTGGAATGAAAAACTGTTTTTT	CASSQDRWNEKLFF
-	TRBV2	-	TRBJ2-7	TGTGCCAGCAGTGAAGTTAAAGGGGTGGGAGAGCAGTACTTC	CASSEVKGVGEQYF
TRBD2	TRBV18	-	TRBJ2-5	TGTGCCAGCTCACCGCCGACTAGCGCGCAGACCCAGTACTTC	CASSPPTSAQTQYF
-	TRBV6-6	-	TRBJ2-1	TGTGCCAGCAGTCACCTAGCCGGGACGGGAAACAATGAGCAGTTCTTC	CASSHLAGTGNNEQFF
-	TRBV5-1	-	TRBJ2-7	TGCGCCAGCAGCTTGACCGGGACATTCTCCTACGAGCAGTACTTC	CASSLTGTFSYEQYF
-	TRBV27	-	TRBJ1-2	TGTGCCAGCAGCCTTACTAACTATGGCTACACCTTC	CASSLTNYGYTF
-	TRBV5-1	-	TRBJ2-2	TGCGCCAGCAGCTTTTCGGGGGCGAACACCGGGGAGCTGTTTTTT	CASSFSGANTGELFF
TRBD1	TRBV5-1	-	TRBJ2-5	TGCGCCAGCAGCCTGGGACAGGGGATAGAGACCCAGTACTTC	CASSLGQGIETQYF
TRBD1	TRBV6-5	-	TRBJ1-1	TGTGCCAGCAGTTCGGAGACAGGGGGGAACACTGAAGCTTTCTTT	CASSSETGGNTEAFF
TRBD2	TRBV9	-	TRBJ2-1	TGTGCCAGCAGCACCCGGGGTAGCGGGACGATCGATGAGCAGTTCTTC	CASSTRGSGTIDEQFF
-	TRBV28	-	TRBJ1-2	TGTGCCAGCAGTACCCCGACAGCTGGCTACACCTTC	CASSTPTAGYTF
-	TRBV19	-	TRBJ1-4	TGTGCCAGTGCCGGACAGACTAATGAAAAACTGTTTTTT	CASAGQTNEKLFF
TRBD1	TRBV6-1	-	TRBJ1-3	TGTGCCAGCAGTGATGGGCCAGGGGGTAGCTCTGGAAACACCATATATTTT	CASSDGPGGSSGNTIYF